These 20 T cell receptor beta chains originate from one sample sequenced in a study of T cell responses to AZD1222 COVID-19 vaccine. Generated by immunoSEQ multiplex PCR, the TCRdb table keeps only in-frame clones and is missing some. The table lists 100,000 to 120,000 clones, around 90% of them singletons. The starting material was peripheral blood, obtained on day 0 of AZD1222 vaccination. The receptors were sampled from an adult in good health.

The chain links TRBV28 to TRBJ1-1, with a tentative D call TRBD1 (5 bases). The CDR3 runs to 13 residues. Germline-derived CDR1 and CDR2 are MDHEN and SYDVKM. V shed 6 bases and J shed 3 bases, with 11 bases lying between them. The CDR3 is CASRATVDTEAFF. The CDR3, as DNA: TGTGCCAGCAGAGCGACAGTCGACACTGAAGCTTTCTTT.

The chain combines TRBV7-6 with TRBJ1-2; TRBD1 matches 9 bases. This CDR3 comprises 15 residues. V gave up 6 bases and J gave up 2 bases; unmatched junction bases: 7. Germline assignment: CDR1 SGHVS and CDR2 FNYEAQ. CDR3 sequence reads: CASSIGTGGNYGYTF. The CDR3 nucleotides read TGTGCCAGCAGTATCGGCACAGGGGGCAACTATGGCTACACCTTC.

This chain joins TRBV7-2 and TRBJ2-1, with unresolved D. The CDR3 loop spans 15 amino acids. The germline gives CDR1 SGHTA, CDR2 FQGNSA. V was cut by 5 bases and J by 0 bases, with 11 bases left in between. The DNA of the CDR3 is TGTGCCAGCAGCCAGGTCGGGTTCTCCTACAATGAGCAGTTCTTC. Translation gives CASSQVGFSYNEQFF.

The genes are TRBV10-3 and TRBJ2-3, with a tentative D call TRBD2 (7 bases). Trimming shortened V by 8 bases and J by 0 bases, and 12 bases separated the two germline ends. CDR1 is ENHRY and CDR2 is SYGVKD in the germline V gene. This CDR3 is 14 amino acids long. Here the CDR3 DNA reads TGTGCCATCGGGGGGGCTGGTAGCACAGATACGCAGTATTTT. This sequence encodes CAIGGAGSTDTQYF.

The table lists this clone with a few counts. V usage is TRBV5-1 and J usage is TRBJ2-3; TRBD1 agrees at 10 bases. V gave up 4 bases and J gave up 3 bases; unmatched junction bases: 8. Germline CDR1 and CDR2: SGHRS and YFSETQ. The CDR3 loop spans 16 amino acids. The CDR3 DNA is TGCGCCAGCAGCACCCAGACAGGGGGCCTTACAGATACGCAGTATTTT. Amino acids: CASSTQTGGLTDTQYF.

CDR3 loop: CASSLPGLTSGFQETQYF. The CDR3, as DNA: TGTGCCAGCAGTTTACCGGGCTTGACTAGCGGGTTCCAAGAGACCCAGTACTTC. The chain recombines TRBV7-9 with TRBJ2-5; 10 bases are shared with TRBD2. Unmatched junction bases numbered 14, after V lost 6 bases and J lost 1 base. This CDR3 is built from 18 residues. Germline CDR1 reads SEHNR; CDR2 reads FQNEAQ (reference sequence). Variable domain in full (rest from reference TRBV7-9 and TRBJ2-5): DTGVSQNPRHKITKRGQNVTFRCDPISEHNRLYWYRQTLGQGPEFLTYFQNEAQLEKSRLLSDRFSAERPKGSFSTLEIQRTEQGDSAMYLCASSLPGLTSGFQETQYFGPGTRLLVL.

The chain is built from TRBV9 and TRBJ1-2, with no clear D. The CDR3 extends over 14 amino acids. Trimming took off 7 bases at V and 4 bases at J, with 17 bases between the two ends. The germline V gene has CDR1 SGDLS and CDR2 YYNGEE. CDR3 sequence reads: CASQSDIGSYGYTF. In DNA form, the CDR3 reads TGTGCCAGCCAAAGCGATATCGGGAGCTATGGCTACACCTTC.

The table lists this clone with a count of one. This rearrangement joins TRBV11-3 to TRBJ2-5; D perhaps matches TRBD1 (6 bases). Between the trimmed V and J ends, which lost 5 bases and 3 bases, there was a span of 10 bases. This CDR3 spans 13 amino acids. Germline V CDR1 and CDR2: SGHNT, YENEEA. This CDR3 is CASSTRQEETQYF. The CDR3 DNA sequence: TGTGCCAGCAGCACCCGACAGGAAGAGACCCAGTACTTC.

The rearrangement uses TRBV6-1 and TRBJ2-7, with D tentatively TRBD1 or TRBD2 (5 bases each). Per germline, CDR1 MNHNS and CDR2 SASEGT. V gave up 1 base and J gave up 2 bases, with 12 bases separating them. The CDR3 length is 15 residues. For the CDR3, the DNA is TGTGCCAGCAGTGAAGGGGGACCGCGCGCCTACGAGCAGTACTTC. Residues: CASSEGGPRAYEQYF.

The V gene is TRBV19, the J gene TRBJ2-1; 9 positions agree with TRBD2. The germline V gene encodes CDR1 LNHDA and CDR2 SQIVND (reference sequence). The length of the CDR3 is 14 residues. V was clipped by 8 bases and J by 12 bases; unmatched bases: 14. CDR3 protein: CASGVAGAPSRQFF. The CDR3 nucleotides are TGTGCCAGTGGTGTAGCGGGAGCACCGAGCAGGCAGTTCTTC.

The chain combines TRBV7-2 with TRBJ1-3; D is unclear. Between the trimmed V and J ends, which lost 5 bases and 0 bases, there was a span of 17 bases. The CDR3 runs to 17 residues. Germline values: CDR1 SGHTA, CDR2 FQGNSA. The CDR3 bases are TGTGCCAGCAGCCCCTCGGACTACCAGAGCTCTGGAAACACCATATATTTT. Translating gives CASSPSDYQSSGNTIYF.

The chain links TRBV19 to TRBJ1-1; TRBD1 aligns across 8 bases. V lost 6 bases and J lost 1; bases outside the gene matches: 10. The CDR3 contains 16 residues. Germline V gene sequence: CDR1 LNHDA, CDR2 SQIVND (reference sequence). The CDR3 loop reads CASSMKAGQGNTEAFF. The CDR3 nucleotides are TGTGCCAGTAGCATGAAGGCTGGACAGGGGAACACTGAAGCTTTCTTT.

V usage is TRBV28 and J usage is TRBJ1-2; no clear D gene. The germline CDR1 and CDR2 sequences are MDHEN and SYDVKM. The CDR3 is 16 amino acids. Deletions cut 10 bases from V and 8 bases from J, with 29 bases between. The CDR3 is CATLAGSSMAVAGYTF. In nucleotides, the CDR3 is TGTGCCACCCTGGCTGGGAGTTCTATGGCGGTGGCGGGCTACACCTTC.

The chain combines TRBV19 with TRBJ2-7, with 7 bases identical to TRBD2. The CDR3 runs 17 residues. Per the germline V gene, CDR1 is LNHDA and CDR2 is SQIVND (reference sequence). The V and J ends lost 1 base and 1 base, in that order; junction bases with no gene match: 10. The DNA for the CDR3 is TGTGCCAGTAGTATAGCACTTTCTAGCGGAATTTCCTACGAGCAGTACTTC. It translates to CASSIALSSGISYEQYF.

The chain carries TRBV2 and TRBJ1-5; D is unresolved. The V end lost 10 bases, the J end lost 0 bases, and 10 bases lay between the germline ends. Germline V gene sequence: CDR1 SNHLY, CDR2 FYNNEI. The CDR3 sequence is 13 residues long. CDR3 loop: CATTRDSNQPQHF. The CDR3 nucleotides are TGTGCCACGACCCGAGATAGCAATCAGCCCCAGCATTTT. The full variable domain, in which reference TRBV2 and TRBJ1-5 provide the parts outside the CDR3, is EPEVTQTPSHQVTQMGQEVILRCVPISNHLYFYWYRQILGQKVEFLVSFYNNEISEKSEIFDDQFSVERPDGSNFTLKIRSTKLEDSAMYFCATTRDSNQPQHFGDGTRLSIL.

The V and J genes are TRBV28 and TRBJ1-2; no clear D gene. V lost 6 bases to trimming and J lost 4 bases, with 6 bases between them. Germline V gene data show CDR1 as MDHEN and CDR2 as SYDVKM. The CDR3 covers 11 residues. CDR3 protein: CASSFLYGYTF. The CDR3 DNA reads TGTGCCAGCAGCTTCCTCTATGGCTACACCTTC.

The chain joins TRBV9 to TRBJ1-6; no definite D call. The CDR3 is 15 residues long. Germline V gives CDR1 SGDLS, CDR2 YYNGEE. V was pared by 3 bases and J by 7 bases, with 14 bases between. CDR3 sequence reads: CASSAAPSRNSPLHF. The CDR3 DNA follows: TGTGCCAGCAGCGCAGCCCCCAGTAGGAATTCACCCCTCCACTTT.

This clone was seen a single time. The genes are TRBV11-2 and TRBJ2-1, with D uncertain. CDR1 and CDR2 (germline): SGHAT, FQNNGV. This CDR3 comprises 12 residues. Trimming left V 5 bases short and J 8 bases short, with 10 bases between. In nucleotides, the CDR3 is TGTGCCAGCAGCGCGGCCCTATATGAGCAGTTCTTC. Its translation is CASSAALYEQFF.

The chain links TRBV6-5 to TRBJ1-3; TRBD1 might be the D (6 bases). The V gene's germline CDR1 is MNHEY and CDR2 SVGAGI. Deletions cut 0 bases from V and 0 bases from J, with 6 bases between. The CDR3 loop spans 15 amino acids. The CDR3: CASSYSRGSGNTIYF. DNA for the CDR3: TGTGCCAGCAGTTACTCCAGGGGCTCTGGAAACACCATATATTTT.

This clone was recorded only once. The rearrangement links TRBV6-2 or TRBV6-3 to TRBJ1-1; D is unresolved. The V and J ends lost 7 bases and 0 bases respectively, with 12 bases between them. The CDR3 sequence is 14 residues long. CDR1 is MNHEY, CDR2 SVGEGT, per germline. The DNA for the CDR3 is TGTGCCAGCACCCCGATTAGCATGAACACTGAAGCTTTCTTT. Amino acid sequence: CASTPISMNTEAFF.